The clone carrying this T cell receptor beta chain has ten or more counts. TCRdb re-analysed the RACE reads in MiXCR, keeping a single row per CDR3 protein. Among about 70,000 distinct CDR3 sequences listed, 6.5% to 10% were seen once. The sample comes from a study of human T cells and chemical hapten exposure. The time point: patch test 2, 6 weeks after DPC sensitization. As to treatment: therapeutic diphenylcyclopropenone sensitization with weekly scalp DPC. The CDR3 spans 13 residues. The germline gives CDR1 SGHRS, CDR2 YFSETQ. Trimming took 0 bases from V and 3 from J, leaving 6 bases between them.

The clonotype originates from a woman between 45 and 60 years old with alopecia areata. Some clones in this sample may be carry-over from other donors' samples. The sequencing here drew on whole blood, taken in connection with sensitization to the hapten diphenylcyclopropenone (DPC). The chain carries TRBV5-1 and TRBJ1-2; no definite D call. CDR3 region: CASSLAPDYGYTF. CDR3 in DNA: TGCGCCAGCAGCTTGGCCCCAGACTATGGCTACACCTTC.